The 2 T cell receptor beta chains listed next were all sequenced from one sample in a study of T cells in Graves' hyperthyroidism and ophthalmopathy. TCR beta CDR3 sequences were amplified from RNA transcripts. HTBI primers were employed in a first-round RT-PCR of the TCR CDR3. One entry per CDR3 protein, called by TCRdb with MiXCR from the multiplex PCR reads. The sample lists 500,000 to 550,000 distinct CDR3 sequences, more than 20% occurring once. The specimen sequenced was blood. All receptors derive from a man between 18 and 35 years old with Graves' hyperthyroidism.

The rearrangement uses TRBV30 and TRBJ1-5; D is uncertain. V shed 2 bases and J shed 6 bases, with 11 bases lying between them. CDR1 GTSNPN and CDR2 SVGIG come from the germline V gene (reference sequence). CDR3 size: 13 residues. The CDR3 DNA is TGTGCCTGGAGTTTGGGATGGCGTCAGCCCCAGCATTTT. This gives the protein CAWSLGWRQPQHF.

The rearrangement links TRBV12-3 or TRBV12-4 to TRBJ1-5, with D possibly TRBD1 on 6 matching bases. V gave up 3 bases and J gave up 1 base, with 13 bases separating them. The CDR3 spans 16 residues. The CDR3 DNA is TGTGCCAGCAGTTTTAATACAGGGACGAGCAATCAGCCCCAGCATTTT. Translating gives CASSFNTGTSNQPQHF.